Listed here are 28 T cell receptor beta chains from one sample, sequenced in a study of OX40 agonist ivuxolimab in advanced cancers. Method: immunoSEQ multiplex PCR; TCRdb's copy keeps in-frame clones and lacks some. The sample lists tens of thousands of clones, around 82% occurring once. Material: CD4+ or CD8+ T cells sorted from blood, obtained in a trial of the OX40 agonist ivuxolimab. Every receptor here comes from an adult with an advanced solid tumor such as melanoma, head and neck, liver or kidney cancer.

The rearrangement joins TRBV10-3 to TRBJ2-1; 13 positions match TRBD2. Germline assignment: CDR1 ENHRY and CDR2 SYGVKD. The length of the CDR3 is 16 residues. V dropped 6 bases and J dropped 0; count of bases not matched to a gene: 2. The CDR3 region has the DNA TGTGCCATCAGAGGGACTAGCGGGACCTCCTACAATGAGCAGTTCTTC. This translates into CAIRGTSGTSYNEQFF.

The chain links TRBV14 to TRBJ1-3, with 7 bases aligning to TRBD1. The germline V gene encodes CDR1 SGHDN and CDR2 FVKESK. The length of the CDR3 is 13 residues. V lost 6 bases, J lost 4 bases, and 3 bases stayed unmatched. For the CDR3, the DNA is TGTGCCAGCAGGGGGACAGTAGGAAACACCATATATTTT. This codes for CASRGTVGNTIYF.

V and J are TRBV7-9 and TRBJ2-5; 8 positions match TRBD1. CDR3 length: 18 amino acids. Germline CDR1 reads SEHNR; CDR2 reads FQNEAQ (reference sequence). The trim removed 5 bases at V and 3 bases at J, leaving 17 bases unmatched. This CDR3 reads CASSTAFRLSTGEETQYF. For the CDR3, the DNA is TGTGCCAGCAGCACAGCGTTTAGGCTCTCGACAGGGGAAGAGACCCAGTACTTC.

In this sample, this clone turned up once. V and J are TRBV18 and TRBJ2-1; no reliable D call. The germline V gene encodes CDR1 KGHSH and CDR2 LQKENI. This CDR3 region has 15 residues. V was pared by 3 bases and J by 0 bases, with 9 bases between. The CDR3 nucleotides read TGTGCCAGCTCACCCCTAGTGAGCTCCTACAATGAGCAGTTCTTC. This translates into CASSPLVSSYNEQFF.

Only a few counts were recorded for this clone. The V gene is TRBV9, the J gene TRBJ1-2; 12 bases are shared with TRBD1. Looked up from germline, CDR1 is SGDLS and CDR2 is YYNGEE. CDR3 length equals 15 residues. The V segment lost 2 bases and the J segment 10 bases; nucleotides outside the gene matches: 9. The CDR3 spells CASSVKPGQGAPYTF. The CDR3 region has the DNA TGTGCCAGCAGCGTGAAACCGGGACAGGGGGCTCCCTACACCTTC.

CDR3 sequence (DNA): TGTGCCAGCAGGGAGACAGGGACCAGTTATCAGCCCCAGCATTTT. Its protein product is CASRETGTSYQPQHF. This chain uses TRBV6-1 with TRBJ1-5, with 7 bases aligning to TRBD1. Losses at the gene ends were 6 bases for V and 5 bases for J; bases not matched to a gene: 10. This CDR3 region has 15 residues. Germline CDR1 is MNHNS and CDR2 is SASEGT.

This sequence joins TRBV5-1 and TRBJ2-7, with D possibly called TRBD1 or TRBD2 (5 bases each). The V gene's germline CDR1 is SGHRS and CDR2 YFSETQ. The CDR3 totals 14 residues. V gave up 4 bases and J gave up 2 bases, with 13 bases separating them. CDR3 sequence: CASSPPGTAYEQYF. DNA for the CDR3: TGCGCCAGCAGCCCCCCAGGGACCGCCTACGAGCAGTACTTC.

The sample holds one count of this clone. V is TRBV29-1 and J is TRBJ2-7; D may correspond to TRBD1 or TRBD2 (5 bases each). Per the germline V gene, CDR1 is SQVTM and CDR2 is ANQGSEA. Trimming left V 7 bases short and J 6 bases short, with 19 bases between. CDR3 length: 13 residues. The CDR3 sequence: CSARVGGVGEQYF. The CDR3 DNA reads TGCAGCGCCCGCGTTGGGGGAGTGGGCGAGCAGTACTTC.

V and J are TRBV6-1 and TRBJ1-1, with 8 bases matching TRBD1. Losses at the gene ends were 2 bases for V and 4 bases for J; bases not matched to a gene: 3. This CDR3 has 14 amino acids. Germline assignment: CDR1 MNHNS and CDR2 SASEGT. CDR3 residues: CASSESQGGTEAFF. The CDR3 DNA reads TGTGCCAGCAGTGAATCACAGGGGGGCACTGAAGCTTTCTTT.

The chain carries TRBV10-3 and TRBJ1-4, with no clear D. The CDR3 consists of 14 residues. Germline CDR1 and CDR2: ENHRY and SYGVKD. The germline V and J ends were trimmed by 2 bases and 0 bases, with 4 bases remaining between them. CDR3 protein: CAISEGTTNEKLFF. The CDR3 DNA reads as TGTGCCATCAGTGAGGGAACAACTAATGAAAAACTGTTTTTT.

This clone was detected once. The chain carries TRBV18 and TRBJ1-2; TRBD1 aligns across 7 bases. The CDR3 runs to 13 residues. Germline CDR1 reads KGHSH; CDR2 reads LQKENI. The V segment lost 3 bases and the J segment 5 bases; nucleotides outside the gene matches: 3. CDR3 bases: TGTGCCAGCTCACCTGACAGGGTTTATGGCTACACCTTC. Translating it yields CASSPDRVYGYTF.

The chain carries TRBV6-6 and TRBJ2-7, with TRBD2 matching over 8 bases. V dropped 6 bases and J dropped 6; count of bases not matched to a gene: 13. Germline-derived CDR1 and CDR2 are MNHNY and SVGAGI (reference sequence). The CDR3 contains 15 residues. In DNA, the CDR3 is TGTGCCAGCAGGGTCACAGCCAGCGGGAGCACCGAGCAGTACTTC. Translating gives CASRVTASGSTEQYF.

The chain uses TRBV7-9 and TRBJ2-7, with 7 bases aligning to TRBD1. Germline lookup yields CDR1 SEHNR and CDR2 FQNEAQ (reference sequence). V lost 5 bases, J lost 3 bases, and 10 bases stayed unmatched. This CDR3 has 15 amino acids. The CDR3 spells CASSKETGNFYEQYF. In nucleotides, the CDR3 is TGTGCCAGCAGCAAAGAGACAGGGAACTTCTACGAGCAGTACTTC.

The chain joins TRBV27 to TRBJ2-7; 7 bases are a match to TRBD1. This CDR3 spans 15 amino acids. With 3 bases clipped from V and 2 bases from J, the junction kept 7 bases outside the gene matches. CDR1 and CDR2 from the germline V gene are MNHEY and SMNVEV (reference sequence). For the CDR3, the DNA is TGTGCCAGCAGTTTTCTTCGGACAGGAACCTACGAGCAGTACTTC. It specifies CASSFLRTGTYEQYF.

The rearrangement joins TRBV7-3 to TRBJ2-3; maybe TRBD2 (7 bases). The germline CDR1 and CDR2 sequences are SGHTA and FQGTGA. V was pared by 5 bases and J by 2 bases, with 17 bases between. This CDR3 comprises 16 residues. CDR3: CASSPLGGAPTDTQYF. CDR3 DNA: TGTGCCAGCAGCCCCTTGGGGGGGGCACCCACAGATACGCAGTATTTT. The full variable domain, its missing parts supplied by reference TRBV7-3 and TRBJ2-3, is GAGVSQTPSNKVTEKGKYVELRCDPISGHTALYWYRQSLGQGPEFLIYFQGTGAADDSGLPNDRFFAVRPEGSVSTLKIQRTERGDSAVYLCASSPLGGAPTDTQYFGPGTRLTVL.

J is TRBJ2-7 and V is TRBV2, with D possibly matching TRBD2 (5 bases). V dropped 5 bases and J dropped 3 bases, with 8 bases sitting between them. The CDR3 spans 12 residues. Germline V lookup: CDR1 SNHLY, CDR2 FYNNEI. The chain's CDR3 is CASSPGIYEQYF. Written as DNA, the CDR3 is TGTGCCAGCAGTCCCGGGATCTACGAGCAGTACTTC.

The V and J genes are TRBV19 and TRBJ2-7, with 11 bases fitting TRBD1. V gave up 3 bases and J gave up 2 bases; unmatched junction bases: 3. The CDR3 runs to 15 residues. Germline assignment: CDR1 LNHDA and CDR2 SQIVND (reference sequence). CDR3 DNA sequence: TGTGCCAGTAGTATTCCGGGACAGGGGGCCTACGAGCAGTACTTC. This translates into CASSIPGQGAYEQYF.

V is TRBV5-4 and J is TRBJ1-2, with a weak D call TRBD1 (6 bases). The CDR3 has 15 amino acids. V lost 0 bases and J 8 bases, leaving 17 bases between the germline ends. From germline, CDR1 is SGHNT and CDR2 YYREEE (reference sequence). The CDR3, as DNA: TGTGCCAGCAGCTTGGTTGACAGGCGCCAGGGGGGCTACACCTTC. Translating it yields CASSLVDRRQGGYTF.

V is TRBV5-8 and J is TRBJ2-2; maybe TRBD1 (5 bases). V was shortened by 7 bases and J by 4 bases, with 8 bases between the two germline ends. The germline gives CDR1 SGHTS, CDR2 YDEGEE. This CDR3 region has 12 residues. The CDR3 is CASDRLTGELFF. CDR3 DNA: TGTGCCAGCGACAGACTCACCGGGGAGCTGTTTTTT.

This clone was found a few times. The chain couples TRBV5-6 to TRBJ1-6; 10 bases are shared with TRBD1. CDR1 and CDR2 from the germline V gene are SGHDT and YYEEEE. With V trimmed by 3 bases and J by 0 bases, 9 bases remained unmatched. CDR3 length: 19 amino acids. CDR3 nucleotides: TGTGCCAGCAGCTCCTGGGACAGGGGATCCAGCTCCTATAATTCACCCCTCCACTTT. It is translated as CASSSWDRGSSSYNSPLHF.

The chain couples TRBV4-1 to TRBJ2-7, with 9 bases lining up with TRBD1. Germline V gives CDR1 MGHRA, CDR2 YSYEKL. J was trimmed by 6 bases and V by 0 bases; bases with no gene match: 21. CDR3 length: 20 residues. The CDR3 here is CASSQERGQILGQGLSEQYF. CDR3 sequence (DNA): TGCGCCAGCAGCCAAGAGCGGGGGCAGATCCTCGGACAGGGGTTGTCCGAGCAGTACTTC.

This clone qualifies as medium-sized (0.01 to 0.1%). Written as DNA, the CDR3 is TGTGCCAGCAGCCTCGGACAGAGAACGAACACTGAAGCTTTCTTT. Amino acid sequence: CASSLGQRTNTEAFF. The J gene is TRBJ1-1, the V gene TRBV5-4, with D perhaps matching TRBD1 (6 bases). CDR3 size: 15 residues. The germline gives CDR1 SGHNT, CDR2 YYREEE (reference sequence). V lost 4 bases and J 1 base, leaving 14 bases between the germline ends.

The chain has TRBV30 and TRBJ2-7, with TRBD2 matching over 9 bases. Germline trimming cut 2 bases from V and 5 bases from J; bases unmatched to any gene: 7. The CDR3 is 14 amino acids. Germline lookup yields CDR1 GTSNPN and CDR2 SVGIG (reference sequence). The CDR3 coding sequence is TGTGCCTGGAGTCAAGCGGGAGGCACCAACGAGCAGTACTTC. Translation: CAWSQAGGTNEQYF.

The V and J genes are TRBV2 and TRBJ1-4; perhaps TRBD1 as D (6 bases). Germline lookup yields CDR1 SNHLY and CDR2 FYNNEI. V was trimmed by 8 bases and J by 0 bases, leaving 13 bases between them. This CDR3 region has 15 residues. The DNA of the CDR3 is TGTGCCAGCCACAGGGAGTCTGCAACTAATGAAAAACTGTTTTTT. Protein product: CASHRESATNEKLFF.

The chain joins TRBV30 to TRBJ2-3; TRBD2 matches at 7 bases. V was clipped by 7 bases and J by 4 bases; unmatched bases: 17. CDR3 size: 16 residues. Per the germline V gene, CDR1 is GTSNPN and CDR2 is SVGIG (reference sequence). CDR3 region: CALTEKAGYGADTQYF. The CDR3 DNA reads TGTGCCTTGACCGAGAAAGCGGGGTATGGCGCAGATACGCAGTATTTT.

The DNA of the CDR3 is TGTGCCAGCAGGCCCCGGCTTGGACAGAGACACTACGAGCAGTACTTC. Its translation is CASRPRLGQRHYEQYF. The gene calls are TRBV7-9 and TRBJ2-5, with a tentative D call TRBD1 (6 bases). The J call could be wrong; TRBJ2-7 is a better fit for the DNA end. Per germline, CDR1 SEHNR and CDR2 FQNEAQ (reference sequence). CDR3 size: 16 residues.

The chain combines TRBV4-1 with TRBJ2-6; D could derive from TRBD1 or TRBD2 (5 bases each). Trimming took off 3 bases at V and 3 bases at J, with 9 bases between the two ends. The CDR3 has 15 amino acids. CDR1 is MGHRA and CDR2 is YSYEKL in the germline V gene. The CDR3 reads CASSHSGRGANVLTF. The DNA for the CDR3 is TGCGCCAGCAGCCATTCGGGGCGTGGGGCCAACGTCCTGACTTTC.

The chain recombines TRBV11-2 with TRBJ2-7, with 9 positions matching TRBD1. CDR1 is SGHAT and CDR2 is FQNNGV in the germline V gene. The length of the CDR3 is 13 residues. Unmatched junction bases numbered 4, after V lost 5 bases and J lost 5 bases. The CDR3 DNA follows: TGTGCCAGCAGCCACCGGGACAGGGACGAGCAGTACTTC. Protein product: CASSHRDRDEQYF.